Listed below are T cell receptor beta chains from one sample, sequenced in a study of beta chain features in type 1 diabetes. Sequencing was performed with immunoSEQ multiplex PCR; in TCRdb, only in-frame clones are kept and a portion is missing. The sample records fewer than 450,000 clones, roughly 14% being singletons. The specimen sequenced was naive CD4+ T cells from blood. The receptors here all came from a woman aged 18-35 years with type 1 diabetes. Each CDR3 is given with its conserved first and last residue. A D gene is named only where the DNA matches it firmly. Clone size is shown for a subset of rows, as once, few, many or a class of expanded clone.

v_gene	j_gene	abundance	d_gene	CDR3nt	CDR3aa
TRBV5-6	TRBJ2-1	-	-	TGTGCCAGCAGTTTAGCGGACACCTACAATGAGCAGTTCTTC	CASSLADTYNEQFF
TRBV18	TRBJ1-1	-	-	TGTGCCAGCTCACCAACGGTTAGAGACACTGAAGCTTTCTTT	CASSPTVRDTEAFF
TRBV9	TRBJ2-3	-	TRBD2	TGTGCCAGCAGCGTAGGATGGACTAGCGGATGGGGGGCAGATACGCAGTATTTT	CASSVGWTSGWGADTQYF
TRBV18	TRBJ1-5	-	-	TGTGCCAGCTCACCGGTGGGGCAAACTCAGCCCCAGCATTTT	CASSPVGQTQPQHF
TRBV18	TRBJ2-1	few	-	TGTGCCAGCTCACTCGCTAGAGCCTCCTACAATGAGCAGTTCTTC	CASSLARASYNEQFF
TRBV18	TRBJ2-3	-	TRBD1	TGTGCCAGCTCACCGGGTCCTCAGGGGGAGACGCAGTATTTT	CASSPGPQGETQYF
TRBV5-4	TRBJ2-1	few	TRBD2	TGTGCCAGCAGCTCGACCGGGACTAGGCACTTCAATGAGCAGTTCTTC	CASSSTGTRHFNEQFF
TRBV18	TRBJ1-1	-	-	TGTGCCAGCTCACCAACGGGGGGCACTGAAGCTTTCTTT	CASSPTGGTEAFF
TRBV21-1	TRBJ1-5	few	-	TGTGCCAGCAGCAAACGGCGGGACCTCGAACGCAATCAGCCCCAGCATTTT	CASSKRRDLERNQPQHF
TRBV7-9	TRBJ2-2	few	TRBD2	TGTGCCAGCAGCTCGAATAGCGGGAGAGCGTGGGAGCTGTTTTTT	CASSSNSGRAWELFF
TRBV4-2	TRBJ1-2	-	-	TGTGCCAGCAGCCAAGTTCAGGGGATAAACTATGGCTACACCTTC	CASSQVQGINYGYTF
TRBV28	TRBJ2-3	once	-	TGTGCCAGCAGTTTATCAGCAGATACGCAGTATTTT	CASSLSADTQYF
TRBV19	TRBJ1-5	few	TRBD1	TGTGCCAGTAGCGGAACAGGGGGCAGTCAGCCCCAGCATTTT	CASSGTGGSQPQHF
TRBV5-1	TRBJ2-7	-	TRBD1	TGCGCCAGCTGTAAGGGGGCTTCCTCCTACGAGCAGTACTTC	CASCKGASSYEQYF
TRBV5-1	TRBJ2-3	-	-	TGCGCCAGCAGCCCACAGCTACAAACCGCAGGTGATACGCAGTATTTT	CASSPQLQTAGDTQYF
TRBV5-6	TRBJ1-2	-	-	TGTGCCAGCAGCTTTTACAGGGTGAGCGGCTACACCTTC	CASSFYRVSGYTF
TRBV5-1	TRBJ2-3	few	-	TGCGCCAGCAGCCCGGAGGACGGAAGCACAGATACGCAGTATTTT	CASSPEDGSTDTQYF
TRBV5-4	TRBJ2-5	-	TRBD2	TGTGCCAGCAGCTTTGGGGGGCGGGAGGGGAAGACCCAGTACTTC	CASSFGGREGKTQYF
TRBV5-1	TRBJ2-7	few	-	TGCGCCAGCACCTCTGACAGCTCCTACGAGCAGTACTTC	CASTSDSSYEQYF
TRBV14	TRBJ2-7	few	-	TGTGCCAGCAGCCAAGTCCAGGGTAAAAGCTCCTACGAGCAGTACTTC	CASSQVQGKSSYEQYF
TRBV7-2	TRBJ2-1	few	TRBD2	TGTGCCAGCAGCCTTGGGACTAGCGGGGACACCGAGTTCTTC	CASSLGTSGDTEFF
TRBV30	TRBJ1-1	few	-	TGTGCCTGGACGGGGTTTTACACTGAAGCTTTCTTT	CAWTGFYTEAFF
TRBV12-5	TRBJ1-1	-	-	TGTGCTAGTGGTTTGGTACCAAAGAACACAGACCGGAACACTGAAGCTTTCTTT	CASGLVPKNTDRNTEAFF
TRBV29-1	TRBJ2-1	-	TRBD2	TGCAGCGTCCCTAGTTGGGGGTCGACTAGCGCCTTGTTGAATGAGCAGTTCTTC	CSVPSWGSTSALLNEQFF
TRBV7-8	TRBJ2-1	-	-	TGTGCCAGCAGCTACGGCCAATCGGGGGAGCAGTTCTTC	CASSYGQSGEQFF
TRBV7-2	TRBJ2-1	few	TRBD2	TGTGCCAGCAGCTTACTAGCGGGAGGGTACTACAATGAGCAGTTCTTC	CASSLLAGGYYNEQFF
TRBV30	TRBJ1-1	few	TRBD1	TGTGCCTGGAAGAGTCAGGGGGAGAGTGTGAACACTGAAGCTTTCTTT	CAWKSQGESVNTEAFF
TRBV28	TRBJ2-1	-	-	TGTGCCAGCAGCTCCTTTGCGGGTCGGTACAATGAGCAGTTCTTC	CASSSFAGRYNEQFF